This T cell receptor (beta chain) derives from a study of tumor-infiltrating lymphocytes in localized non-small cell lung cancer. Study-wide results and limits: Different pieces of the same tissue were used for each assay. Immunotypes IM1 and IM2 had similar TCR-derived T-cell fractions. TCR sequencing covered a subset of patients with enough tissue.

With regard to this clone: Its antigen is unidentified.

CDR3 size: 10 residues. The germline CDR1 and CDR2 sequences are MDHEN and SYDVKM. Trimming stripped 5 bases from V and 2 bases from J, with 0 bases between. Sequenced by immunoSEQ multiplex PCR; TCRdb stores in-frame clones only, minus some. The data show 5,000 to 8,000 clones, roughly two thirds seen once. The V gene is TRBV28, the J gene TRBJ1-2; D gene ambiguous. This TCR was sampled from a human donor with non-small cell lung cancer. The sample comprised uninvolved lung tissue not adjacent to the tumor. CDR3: CASSNYGYTF. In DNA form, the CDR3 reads TGTGCCAGCAGTAACTATGGCTACACCTTC.